Below, 26 T cell receptor beta chains from the same sample are listed, as sequenced in a study of CD8 T cells in ankylosing spondylitis. TCRdb independently ran MiXCR on the 5' RACE reads; one entry per CDR3 protein. The sample includes about 340,000 distinct CDR3 sequences, 14% to 15% of them seen just once. Sequencing used blood, either unsorted or a sorted T cell fraction (not recorded which). The receptors originated from a male donor with ankylosing spondylitis or in good health (not recorded which).

This clonotype was counted a few times. The J gene is TRBJ1-2, the V gene TRBV12-3 or TRBV12-4; 9 nucleotides agree with TRBD1. J was trimmed by 8 bases and V by 3 bases; bases with no gene match: 13. This CDR3 has 16 residues. CDR3 coding DNA: TGTGCCAGCAGTTTGACAAGGCTCGGGACAGGGACCGGCTACACCTTC. Protein product: CASSLTRLGTGTGYTF.

This clonotype was observed a handful of times. The gene calls are TRBV19 and TRBJ1-1; D is unresolved. Trimming stripped 5 bases from V and 6 bases from J, with 10 bases between. This CDR3 is 12 amino acids long. The V gene's germline CDR1 is LNHDA and CDR2 SQIVND (reference sequence). The CDR3 loop is CASSLQSSEAFF. The CDR3 coding sequence is TGTGCCAGTAGTTTACAGTCTTCTGAAGCTTTCTTT.

The chain carries TRBV20-1 and TRBJ2-1, with 9 bases identical to TRBD2. V lost 3 bases, J lost 6 bases, and 6 bases stayed unmatched. The CDR3 covers 14 residues. Germline assignment: CDR1 DFQATT and CDR2 SNEGSKA (reference sequence). The CDR3, as DNA: TGCAGTGCTAGCGGTAGCGGGAGTGGCAATGAGCAGTTCTTC. Encoded protein: CSASGSGSGNEQFF.

The V call is TRBV3-1, the J call TRBJ2-1; 15 positions match TRBD2. The CDR3 has 19 residues. Losses at the gene ends were 3 bases for V and 0 bases for J; bases not matched to a gene: 6. Germline V gene sequence: CDR1 LGHDT, CDR2 YNNKEL (reference sequence). The CDR3 nucleotides read TGTGCCAGCAGCCAGGGCCGGACTAGCGGGAGGGCCTCCTACAATGAGCAGTTCTTC. Translated, it gives CASSQGRTSGRASYNEQFF.

The chain combines TRBV29-1 with TRBJ2-7, with 7 bases identical to TRBD2. The V gene's germline CDR1 is SQVTM and CDR2 ANQGSEA. V lost 4 bases to trimming and J lost 6 bases; unmatched junction nucleotides: 6. This CDR3 comprises 12 residues. CDR3 amino acids: CSVGGGEAEQYF. As DNA, the CDR3 is TGCAGCGTTGGGGGGGGGGAGGCCGAGCAGTACTTC.

This clonotype was seen at least ten times. This chain links TRBV29-1 with TRBJ2-5, with D tentatively TRBD1 or TRBD2 (5 bases each). This CDR3 region has 13 residues. Germline CDR1 and CDR2: SQVTM and ANQGSEA. V shed 8 bases and J shed 2 bases, with 15 bases lying between them. Here the CDR3 reads CSHAGDGQETQYF. DNA for the CDR3: TGCAGCCATGCCGGGGACGGGCAAGAGACCCAGTACTTC.

This clonotype was detected only a few times. J is TRBJ2-5 and V is TRBV6-1, with D uncertain. The CDR3 covers 14 residues. Looked up from germline, CDR1 is MNHNS and CDR2 is SASEGT. V was cut by 6 bases and J by 0 bases, with 11 bases left in between. The CDR3 coding sequence is TGTGCCAGCAGCTTGCTTAGGAACCAAGAGACCCAGTACTTC. Encoded protein: CASSLLRNQETQYF.

This clonotype was counted between two and nine times. The J gene is TRBJ1-2, the V gene TRBV6-6; D remains ambiguous. Trimming took off 4 bases at V and 8 bases at J, with 11 bases between the two ends. The CDR3 totals 12 residues. Germline V gene sequence: CDR1 MNHNY, CDR2 SVGAGI (reference sequence). The CDR3 DNA follows: TGTGCCAGCAGTTCGTTCTCCGAAGGCTACACCTTC. Protein sequence: CASSSFSEGYTF.

In its sample, this clonotype was seen a few times. V gene TRBV14 combines with J gene TRBJ2-3, with D unclear. This CDR3 is built from 15 residues. V was trimmed by 0 bases and J by 0 bases, leaving 7 bases between them. Germline CDR1 and CDR2: SGHDN and FVKESK. DNA for the CDR3: TGTGCCAGCAGCCAAGATACCGTCAGCACAGATACGCAGTATTTT. Protein product: CASSQDTVSTDTQYF.

This clonotype was found a few times. CDR3 residues: CAIGGTSTDTQYF. CDR3 DNA: TGTGCCATCGGGGGAACTAGCACAGATACGCAGTATTTT. The chain carries TRBV10-3 and TRBJ2-3, with D perhaps TRBD1 or TRBD2 (5 bases each). The germline gives CDR1 ENHRY, CDR2 SYGVKD. Trimming shortened V by 8 bases and J by 0 bases, and 9 bases separated the two germline ends. This CDR3 is 13 amino acids long.

The V call is TRBV2, the J call TRBJ2-7; 11 positions match TRBD2. Germline V gives CDR1 SNHLY, CDR2 FYNNEI. The CDR3 length is 15 residues. After removal of 7 bases from V and 0 bases from J, the junction contained 5 bases not matched to a gene. The CDR3 nucleotides read TGTGCCAGCACCTTAGCGGGGGGGAGCTCCTACGAGCAGTACTTC. This codes for CASTLAGGSSYEQYF.

This clonotype showed up just a few times. The chain combines TRBV6-1 with TRBJ2-1; 10 nucleotides line up with TRBD2. CDR1 is MNHNS and CDR2 is SASEGT in the germline V gene. CDR3 size: 14 residues. V lost 8 bases and J lost 9; bases outside the gene matches: 10. The CDR3 DNA is TGTGCCAGCCAGACGGGACTAGCGTTAGGTGAGCAGTTCTTC. Protein sequence: CASQTGLALGEQFF.

This clonotype occurred a few times. The chain recombines TRBV3-1 with TRBJ1-1; 9 bases match TRBD1. This CDR3 region has 16 residues. The trim removed 0 bases at V and 6 bases at J, leaving 8 bases unmatched. The germline CDR1 and CDR2 sequences are LGHDT and YNNKEL (reference sequence). The CDR3 coding sequence is TGTGCCAGCAGCCAAGAGCGAACAGGGGGCAATTCTGAAGCTTTCTTT. Translated: CASSQERTGGNSEAFF.

This clonotype showed up just a few times. The CDR3 spells CASSPSGLAGGLSYEQYF. For the CDR3, the DNA is TGTGCCAGCAGCCCCTCCGGGCTAGCGGGGGGCCTCTCCTACGAGCAGTACTTC. The rearrangement links TRBV6-2 or TRBV6-3 to TRBJ2-7, with 11 nucleotides matching TRBD2. CDR1 MNHEY and CDR2 SVGEGT come from the germline V gene. J lost 0 bases, V lost 6 bases, and 13 bases had no gene match. The CDR3 is made up of 18 amino acids.

This clonotype has only a few counts. CDR3 region: CASRRDSYEQYF. CDR3 nucleotide sequence: TGTGCCAGTAGGCGTGACAGCTACGAGCAGTACTTC. The chain combines TRBV19 with TRBJ2-7, with D possibly being TRBD1 (5 bases). The germline CDR1 and CDR2 sequences are LNHDA and SQIVND (reference sequence). CDR3 size: 12 residues. The ends were cut back, 6 bases at V and 3 bases at J, with 9 bases in the middle.

The sample holds a few counts of this clonotype. The rearrangement joins TRBV15 to TRBJ2-4; the D gene is possibly TRBD1 (6 bases). The germline gives CDR1 LNHNV, CDR2 YYDKDF (reference sequence). With 2 bases removed from V and 0 bases from J, the gap between germline ends came to 11 bases. The length of the CDR3 is 16 residues. CDR3: CATSRSKDRAKNIQYF. For the CDR3, the DNA is TGTGCCACCAGCAGATCCAAGGACAGAGCCAAAAACATTCAGTACTTC.

V usage is TRBV20-1 and J usage is TRBJ2-7; 11 bases line up with TRBD1. Germline CDR1 DFQATT, CDR2 SNEGSKA (reference sequence). The trim removed 1 base at V and 0 bases at J, leaving 11 bases unmatched. This CDR3 spans 18 amino acids. The CDR3, as DNA: TGCAGTGCTAGAGGTTGGGACAGGGGGAAAAGAAGCTCCTACGAGCAGTACTTC. This gives the protein CSARGWDRGKRSSYEQYF.

The J gene is TRBJ2-2, the V gene TRBV12-3 or TRBV12-4, with TRBD2 matching 9 bases. The junction had 0 bases not matched to a gene; V was cut back by 6 bases and J by 1 base. The CDR3 length is 14 residues. CDR3 in DNA: TGTGCCAGCAGGACTAGCGGGAACACCGGGGAGCTGTTTTTT. It translates to CASRTSGNTGELFF.

The chain carries TRBV12-5 and TRBJ2-5; the D gene is possibly TRBD2 (6 bases). V lost 3 bases and J 5 bases, leaving 19 bases between the germline ends. Germline V gene sequence: CDR1 LGHNT, CDR2 FRNRAP. The CDR3 totals 16 residues. In DNA, the CDR3 is TGTGCTAGTGGTTTTCCCCTAGCGCTGGGCCTGGAGACCCAGTACTTC. It specifies CASGFPLALGLETQYF.

The chain carries TRBV5-1 and TRBJ2-1; TRBD1 matches 8 bases. The germline CDR1 and CDR2 sequences are SGHRS and YFSETQ. J was trimmed by 0 bases and V by 6 bases; bases with no gene match: 8. The CDR3 has 16 amino acids. The CDR3 loop is CASIPGQGSSYNEQFF. CDR3 bases: TGCGCCAGCATCCCCGGACAGGGAAGCTCCTACAATGAGCAGTTCTTC. The entire variable domain, with the rest obtained from reference TRBV5-1 and TRBJ2-1, is as follows: KAGVTQTPRYLIKTRGQQVTLSCSPISGHRSVSWYQQTPGQGLQFLFEYFSETQRNKGNFPGRFSGRQFSNSRSEMNVSTLELGDSALYLCASIPGQGSSYNEQFFGPGTRLTVL.

This clonotype appeared a few times. J is TRBJ1-1 and V is TRBV10-3, with 9 bases that match TRBD1. The germline CDR1 and CDR2 sequences are ENHRY and SYGVKD. This CDR3 region has 15 residues. The V and J ends lost 0 bases and 7 bases, in that order; junction bases with no gene match: 6. CDR3 sequence reads: CAISESGQGVSEAFF. CDR3 coding DNA: TGTGCCATCAGTGAGTCGGGACAGGGAGTTAGTGAAGCTTTCTTT.

This clonotype has more than one count but fewer than ten. The chain carries TRBV6-5 and TRBJ2-7, with no clear D. The ends were cut back, 1 base at V and 5 bases at J, with 15 bases in the middle. The germline V gene has CDR1 MNHEY and CDR2 SVGAGI. The CDR3 covers 15 residues. CDR3 in DNA: TGTGCCAGCAGTTACTGGGTAGGGCCCTCGAACGAGCAGTACTTC. Translating gives CASSYWVGPSNEQYF.

This clonotype was counted only a few times. The V and J genes are TRBV20-1 and TRBJ2-7; D not resolved. The CDR3 covers 16 residues. V dropped 2 bases and J dropped 0 bases, with 17 bases sitting between them. In germline, CDR1 is DFQATT, CDR2 SNEGSKA (reference sequence). The CDR3 loop is CSARTILSLSSYEQYF. The CDR3 coding sequence is TGCAGTGCTAGAACTATTTTGAGTCTAAGCTCCTACGAGCAGTACTTC.

This clonotype was seen more than once but under ten times. The chain recombines TRBV20-1 with TRBJ2-7, with D tentatively TRBD2 (5 bases). V was trimmed by 3 bases and J by 4 bases, leaving 22 bases between them. Germline CDR1 reads DFQATT; CDR2 reads SNEGSKA (reference sequence). The CDR3 has 16 amino acids. In DNA, the CDR3 is TGCAGTGCTAGCAATTATAGGGCCTCGGGATATTACGAGCAGTACTTC. It is translated as CSASNYRASGYYEQYF.

A few counts support this clonotype. The chain joins TRBV9 to TRBJ2-2; no clear D. V dropped 0 bases and J dropped 4 bases, with 10 bases sitting between them. The germline V gene encodes CDR1 SGDLS and CDR2 YYNGEE. The CDR3 is 15 residues long. CDR3 nucleotides: TGTGCCAGCAGCGTAGGTCCGGAGCGCACCGGGGAGCTGTTTTTT. It specifies CASSVGPERTGELFF.

The CDR3 region is CASSPNGVENEQFF. The CDR3 nucleotides are TGTGCCAGCTCACCAAATGGGGTAGAGAATGAGCAGTTCTTC. The gene calls are TRBV18 and TRBJ2-1; D unresolved. The germline V gene encodes CDR1 KGHSH and CDR2 LQKENI. Trimming cost V 2 bases and J 7 bases, with 12 bases left between them. The CDR3 runs 14 residues.